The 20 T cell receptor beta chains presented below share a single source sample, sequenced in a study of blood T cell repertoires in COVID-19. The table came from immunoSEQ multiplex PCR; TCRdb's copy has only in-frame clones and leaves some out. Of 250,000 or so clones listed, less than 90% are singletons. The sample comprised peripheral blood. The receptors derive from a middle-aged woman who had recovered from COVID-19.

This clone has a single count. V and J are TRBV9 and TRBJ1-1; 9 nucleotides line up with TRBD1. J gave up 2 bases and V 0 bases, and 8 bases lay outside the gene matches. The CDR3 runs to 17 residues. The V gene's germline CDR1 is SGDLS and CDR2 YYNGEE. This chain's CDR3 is CASSVAGQGTTNTEAFF. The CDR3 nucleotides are TGTGCCAGCAGCGTAGCGGGACAGGGAACCACAAACACTGAAGCTTTCTTT.

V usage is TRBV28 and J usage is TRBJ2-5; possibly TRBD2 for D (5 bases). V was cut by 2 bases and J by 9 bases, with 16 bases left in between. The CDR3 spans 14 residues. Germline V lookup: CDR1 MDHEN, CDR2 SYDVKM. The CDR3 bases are TGTGCCAGCAGTTTAACTGGCATCCGCGGGTCCCAGTACTTC. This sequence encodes CASSLTGIRGSQYF.

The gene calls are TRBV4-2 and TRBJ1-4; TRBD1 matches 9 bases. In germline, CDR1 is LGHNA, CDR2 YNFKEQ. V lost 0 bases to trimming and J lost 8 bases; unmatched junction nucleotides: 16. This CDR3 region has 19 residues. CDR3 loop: CASSQDGFRTGALNEKLFF. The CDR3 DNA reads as TGTGCCAGCAGCCAAGATGGGTTCCGGACAGGGGCTTTAAACGAAAAACTGTTTTTT.

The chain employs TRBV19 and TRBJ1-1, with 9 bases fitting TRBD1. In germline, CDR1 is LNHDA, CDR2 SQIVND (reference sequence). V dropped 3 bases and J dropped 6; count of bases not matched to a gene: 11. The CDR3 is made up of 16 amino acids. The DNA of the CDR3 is TGTGCCAGTAGTATCAATCATGGGGGACAGGGAGCTGAAGCTTTCTTT. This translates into CASSINHGGQGAEAFF.

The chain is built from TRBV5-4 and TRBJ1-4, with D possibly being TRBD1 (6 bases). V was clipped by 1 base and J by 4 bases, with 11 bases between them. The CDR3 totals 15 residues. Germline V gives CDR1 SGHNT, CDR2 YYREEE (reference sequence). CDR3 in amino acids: CASSLTGSGNEKLFF. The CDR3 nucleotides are TGTGCCAGCAGCTTGACAGGGTCCGGTAATGAAAAACTGTTTTTT.

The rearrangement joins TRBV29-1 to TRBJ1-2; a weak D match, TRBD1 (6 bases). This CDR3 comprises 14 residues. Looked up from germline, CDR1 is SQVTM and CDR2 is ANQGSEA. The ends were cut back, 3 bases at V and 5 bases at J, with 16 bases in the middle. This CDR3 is CSVDGGGGVYGYTF. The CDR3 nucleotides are TGCAGCGTTGACGGCGGGGGCGGGGTGTATGGCTACACCTTC.

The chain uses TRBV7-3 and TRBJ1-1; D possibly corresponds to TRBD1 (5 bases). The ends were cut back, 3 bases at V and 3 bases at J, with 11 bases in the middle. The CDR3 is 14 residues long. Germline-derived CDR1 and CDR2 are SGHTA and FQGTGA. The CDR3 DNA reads TGTGCCAGCAGCTTGACAGTGACTGACACTGAAGCTTTCTTT. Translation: CASSLTVTDTEAFF.

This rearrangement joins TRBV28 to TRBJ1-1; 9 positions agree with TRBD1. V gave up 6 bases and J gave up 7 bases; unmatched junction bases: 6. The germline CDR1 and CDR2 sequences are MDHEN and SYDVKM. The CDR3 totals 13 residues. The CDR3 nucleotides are TGTGCCAGCAGATTCCGGGACAGGGATGAAGCTTTCTTT. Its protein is CASRFRDRDEAFF.

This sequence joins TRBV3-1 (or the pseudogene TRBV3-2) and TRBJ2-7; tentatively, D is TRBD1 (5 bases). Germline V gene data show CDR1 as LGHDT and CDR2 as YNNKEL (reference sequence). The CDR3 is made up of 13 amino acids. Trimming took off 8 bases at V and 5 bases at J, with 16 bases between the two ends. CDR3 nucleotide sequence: TGTGCCAGCGCTGGGATCAGGGCCGACGAGCAGTACTTC. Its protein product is CASAGIRADEQYF.

The CDR3 spells CSVRAGSYNEQFF. For the CDR3, the DNA is TGCAGCGTTAGGGCGGGCTCCTACAATGAGCAGTTCTTC. The gene calls are TRBV29-1 and TRBJ2-1, with D maybe TRBD2 (5 bases). The V end lost 5 bases, the J end lost 0 bases, and 8 bases lay between the germline ends. CDR1 is SQVTM, CDR2 ANQGSEA, per germline. This CDR3 contains 13 residues.

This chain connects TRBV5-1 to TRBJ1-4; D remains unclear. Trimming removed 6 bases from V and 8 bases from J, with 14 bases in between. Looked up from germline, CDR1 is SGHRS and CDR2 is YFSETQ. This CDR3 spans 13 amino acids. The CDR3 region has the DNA TGCGCCAGCAATCTGGGAGGAGAGGAAAAACTGTTTTTT. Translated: CASNLGGEEKLFF.

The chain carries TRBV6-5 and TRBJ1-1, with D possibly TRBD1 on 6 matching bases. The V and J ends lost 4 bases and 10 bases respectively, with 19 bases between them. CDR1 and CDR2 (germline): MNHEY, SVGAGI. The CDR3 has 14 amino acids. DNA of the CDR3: TGTGCCAGCAGTTTCCACGACAGGAACGGTGGAGCTTTCTTT. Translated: CASSFHDRNGGAFF.

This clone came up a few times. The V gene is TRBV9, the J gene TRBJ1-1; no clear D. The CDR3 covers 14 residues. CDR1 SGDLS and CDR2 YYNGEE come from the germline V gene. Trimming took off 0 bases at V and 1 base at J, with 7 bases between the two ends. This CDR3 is CASSVGRENTEAFF. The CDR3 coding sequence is TGTGCCAGCAGCGTAGGGAGGGAGAACACTGAAGCTTTCTTT.

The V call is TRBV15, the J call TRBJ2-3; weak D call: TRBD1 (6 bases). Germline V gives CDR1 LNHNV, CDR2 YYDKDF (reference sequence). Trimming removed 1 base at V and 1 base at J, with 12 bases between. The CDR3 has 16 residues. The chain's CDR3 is CATSRVLGGGTDTQYF. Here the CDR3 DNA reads TGTGCCACCAGCAGAGTTCTAGGGGGAGGCACAGATACGCAGTATTTT.

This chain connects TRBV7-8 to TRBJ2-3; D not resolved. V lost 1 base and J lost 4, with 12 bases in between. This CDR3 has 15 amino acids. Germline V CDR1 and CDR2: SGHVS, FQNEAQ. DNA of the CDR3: TGTGCCAGCAGCTTAGTGGTAGCTCTCTCAGATACGCAGTATTTT. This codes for CASSLVVALSDTQYF.

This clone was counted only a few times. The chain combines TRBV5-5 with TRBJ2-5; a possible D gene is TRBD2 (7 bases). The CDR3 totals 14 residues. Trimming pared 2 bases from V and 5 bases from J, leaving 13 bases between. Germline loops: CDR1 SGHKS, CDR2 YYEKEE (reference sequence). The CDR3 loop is CASSFGGAAETQYF. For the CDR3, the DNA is TGTGCCAGCAGCTTTGGGGGGGCCGCTGAGACCCAGTACTTC. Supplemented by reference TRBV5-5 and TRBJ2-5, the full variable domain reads DAGVTQSPTHLIKTRGQQVTLRCSPISGHKSVSWYQQVLGQGPQFIFQYYEKEERGRGNFPDRFSARQFPNYSSELNVNALLLGDSALYLCASSFGGAAETQYFGPGTRLLVL.

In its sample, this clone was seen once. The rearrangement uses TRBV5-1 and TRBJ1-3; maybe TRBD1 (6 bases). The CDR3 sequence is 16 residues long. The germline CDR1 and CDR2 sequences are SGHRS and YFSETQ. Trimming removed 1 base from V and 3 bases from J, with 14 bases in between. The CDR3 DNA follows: TGCGCCAGCAGCTTGTGGACAGAAGGTGATGGAAACACCATATATTTT. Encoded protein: CASSLWTEGDGNTIYF.

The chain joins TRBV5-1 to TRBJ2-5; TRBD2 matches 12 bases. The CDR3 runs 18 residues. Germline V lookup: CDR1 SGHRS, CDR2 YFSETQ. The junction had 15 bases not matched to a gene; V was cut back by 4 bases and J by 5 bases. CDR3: CASSTPPLAGGLRETQYF. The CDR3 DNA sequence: TGCGCCAGCAGCACGCCGCCTCTAGCGGGGGGGCTTCGGGAGACCCAGTACTTC.

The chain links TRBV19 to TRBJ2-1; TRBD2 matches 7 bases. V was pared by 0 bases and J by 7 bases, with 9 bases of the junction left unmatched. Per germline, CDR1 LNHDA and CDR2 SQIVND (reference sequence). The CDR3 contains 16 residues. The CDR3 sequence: CASSIDHGGTHNEQFF. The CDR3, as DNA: TGTGCCAGTAGTATAGATCACGGGGGGACTCATAATGAGCAGTTCTTC.

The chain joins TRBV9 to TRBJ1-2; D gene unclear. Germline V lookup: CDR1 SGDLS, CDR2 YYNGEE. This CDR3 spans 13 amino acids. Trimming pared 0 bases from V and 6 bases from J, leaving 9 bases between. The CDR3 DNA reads TGTGCCAGCAGCGTAGGCGGAGGAGATGGCTACACCTTC. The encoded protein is CASSVGGGDGYTF.